These 17 T cell receptor beta chains share one sample of origin, sequenced in a study of relationships among human T cell subsets. From mRNA, alpha and beta CDR3 regions were amplified using semiquantitative ARM-PCR. Tagged nested gene-specific primers were used first, then communal superprimers amplified exponentially. Via MiXCR, TCRdb re-called the multiplex PCR reads, giving one row per CDR3 protein. The profile shows 10,000 to 15,000 distinct CDR3 sequences, around 67% of them singletons. After CD25, CD56 and CD294 bead selections, the flow-through was collected as Th1 cells. What was sequenced was CD4+ Th1 cells sorted from blood. These receptor sequences come from a middle-aged man in good health.

The chain employs TRBV7-6 and TRBJ2-3; D is unclear. The CDR3 extends over 16 amino acids. V lost 1 base, J lost 0 bases, and 11 bases lay in between. Germline V CDR1 and CDR2: SGHVS, FNYEAQ. CDR3 loop: CASSLEASTSTDTQYF. The CDR3 coding sequence is TGTGCCAGCAGCTTAGAAGCGTCAACTAGCACAGATACGCAGTATTTT.

The chain couples TRBV30 to TRBJ2-3; D could derive from TRBD1 or TRBD2 (5 bases each). V lost 3 bases, J lost 2 bases, and 15 bases lay in between. CDR1 is GTSNPN and CDR2 is SVGIG in the germline V gene (reference sequence). The length of the CDR3 is 15 residues. CDR3 sequence: CAWRRGASSTDTQYF. The CDR3 nucleotides are TGTGCCTGGAGAAGGGGCGCTAGCTCCACAGATACGCAGTATTTT. The whole variable domain, filled in from reference TRBV30 and TRBJ2-3, reads SQTIHQWPATLVQPVGSPLSLECTVEGTSNPNLYWYRQAAGRGLQLLFYSVGIGQISSEVPQNLSASRPQDRQFILSSKKLLLSDSGFYLCAWRRGASSTDTQYFGPGTRLTVL.

The genes are TRBV10-3 and TRBJ2-7; tentative D call: TRBD1 (5 bases). Germline V gene data show CDR1 as ENHRY and CDR2 as SYGVKD. V gave up 8 bases and J gave up 2 bases, with 10 bases separating them. CDR3 length: 12 residues. The chain's CDR3 is CAIADRPYEQYF. In DNA form, the CDR3 reads TGTGCCATCGCCGACAGACCCTACGAGCAGTACTTC.

This chain connects TRBV20-1 to TRBJ1-5, with 7 bases that match TRBD1. V shed 5 bases, J shed 7 bases, and the junction held 5 bases outside the gene matches. CDR1 is DFQATT, CDR2 SNEGSKA, per germline (reference sequence). The CDR3 consists of 12 residues. CDR3 nucleotides: TGCAGTGCTCGACCGGGACAGCAGCCCCAGCATTTT. This gives the protein CSARPGQQPQHF.

In its sample, this clonotype ranks as medium-sized. This chain joins TRBV28 and TRBJ2-5; 10 bases match TRBD1. CDR1 is MDHEN and CDR2 is SYDVKM in the germline V gene. This CDR3 has 15 amino acids. The junction had 5 bases not matched to a gene; V was cut back by 5 bases and J by 2 bases. CDR3 amino acids: CASSPRTGGQETQYF. The CDR3 bases are TGTGCCAGCAGTCCACGGACAGGGGGACAAGAGACCCAGTACTTC.

This chain uses TRBV28 with TRBJ1-3; D is ambiguous. V lost 5 bases to trimming and J lost 4 bases, with 12 bases between them. The germline V gene has CDR1 MDHEN and CDR2 SYDVKM. This CDR3 has 14 amino acids. The chain's CDR3 is CASSIQTPGNTIYF. Written as DNA, the CDR3 is TGTGCCAGCAGTATCCAGACTCCGGGAAACACCATATATTTT.

The sample holds one count of this clonotype. Germline is not matched at one junction end, which may reflect a read error. The gene calls are TRBV10-1 and TRBJ2-3; the D gene is possibly TRBD2 (7 bases). Germline V CDR1 and CDR2: WNHNN, SYGVQD (reference sequence). This CDR3 contains 14 residues. CDR3 sequence reads: CATRERGGIDTQYF. In nucleotides, the CDR3 is TGTGCCACCCGGGAGAGGGGGGGAATAGATACGCAGTATTTT.

The chain carries TRBV20-1 and TRBJ2-7; 8 bases align to TRBD2. J lost 2 bases, V lost 0 bases, and 6 bases had no gene match. The CDR3 is 15 residues long. CDR1 and CDR2 from the germline V gene are DFQATT and SNEGSKA (reference sequence). The CDR3 region has the DNA TGCAGTGCTAGAGATCTGGCCGGGAGGGCCTACGAGCAGTACTTC. This gives the protein CSARDLAGRAYEQYF.

This rearrangement joins TRBV6-2 or TRBV6-3 to TRBJ2-5, with D maybe TRBD2 (5 bases). This CDR3 region has 15 residues. The V end lost 6 bases, the J end lost 5 bases, and 19 bases lay between the germline ends. CDR1 is MNHEY, CDR2 SVGEGT, per germline. CDR3 DNA sequence: TGTGCCAGCAGGGTGCGACGGGGTGGTTGGGAGACCCAGTACTTC. This gives the protein CASRVRRGGWETQYF.

The rearrangement joins TRBV7-2 to TRBJ1-5; 7 nucleotides match TRBD1. CDR3 length equals 15 residues. Germline values: CDR1 SGHTA, CDR2 FQGNSA. V was pared by 5 bases and J by 3 bases, with 7 bases of the junction left unmatched. CDR3 amino acids: CASSTKTGHNQPQHF. DNA of the CDR3: TGTGCCAGCAGCACAAAGACAGGGCACAATCAGCCCCAGCATTTT.

This chain links TRBV5-8 with TRBJ2-1, with a weak D call TRBD2 (6 bases). Per the germline V gene, CDR1 is SGHTS and CDR2 is YDEGEE. Deletions cut 4 bases from V and 3 bases from J, with 17 bases between. This CDR3 has 16 residues. CDR3 residues: CASSVGTRNYYNEQFF. Written as DNA, the CDR3 is TGTGCCAGCAGCGTAGGGACTCGCAATTACTACAATGAGCAGTTCTTC.

The chain recombines TRBV7-8 with TRBJ2-7; D might be TRBD1 (6 bases). This CDR3 is built from 14 residues. The germline gives CDR1 SGHVS, CDR2 FQNEAQ. V lost 4 bases, J lost 3 bases, and 13 bases lay in between. The CDR3 nucleotides read TGTGCCAGCAGCTCCGGACAGCACGGCTACGAGCAGTACTTC. Protein sequence: CASSSGQHGYEQYF.

The count of this clonotype is one. The V gene is TRBV11-2, the J gene TRBJ2-7; no clear D. Germline CDR1 reads SGHAT; CDR2 reads FQNNGV. The CDR3 has 13 residues. V shed 4 bases and J shed 4 bases, with 11 bases lying between them. The CDR3 reads CASSYGGAYEQYF. The DNA of the CDR3 is TGTGCCAGCAGCTATGGCGGCGCTTACGAGCAGTACTTC.

This clonotype was detected only a few times. The V call is TRBV29-1, the J call TRBJ1-1, with D possibly TRBD1 on 6 matching bases. The CDR3 is 14 residues long. Deletions cut 4 bases from V and 1 base from J, with 13 bases between. The V gene's germline CDR1 is SQVTM and CDR2 ANQGSEA. CDR3 DNA: TGCAGCGTTGCCCCACAGGGAGGGAACACTGAAGCTTTCTTT. It yields the protein CSVAPQGGNTEAFF.

The rearrangement joins TRBV19 to TRBJ1-2; D not certain. Germline-derived CDR1 and CDR2 are LNHDA and SQIVND (reference sequence). The CDR3 is made up of 15 amino acids. V lost 5 bases and J lost 2, with 15 bases in between. CDR3 region: CASSGISTSNYGYTF. CDR3 coding DNA: TGTGCCAGTAGTGGAATATCGACCTCGAACTATGGCTACACCTTC.

The table lists this clonotype with a count of one. V gene TRBV20-1 combines with J gene TRBJ1-5; D is unresolved. Germline V gene data show CDR1 as DFQATT and CDR2 as SNEGSKA (reference sequence). This CDR3 region has 16 residues. V lost 0 bases and J 0 bases, leaving 12 bases between the germline ends. The CDR3 sequence is CSARDLRGYSNQPQHF. The CDR3 coding sequence is TGCAGTGCTAGAGATCTGAGAGGGTATAGCAATCAGCCCCAGCATTTT.

This clonotype was found a few times. DNA of the CDR3: TGTGCCAGCAGTTTAAACGCAGGCTACGAGCAGTACTTC. As protein: CASSLNAGYEQYF. This chain joins TRBV28 and TRBJ2-7; D gene unclear. The CDR3 is 13 amino acids. CDR1 and CDR2 from the germline V gene are MDHEN and SYDVKM. Trimming cost V 2 bases and J 3 bases, with 8 bases left between them.